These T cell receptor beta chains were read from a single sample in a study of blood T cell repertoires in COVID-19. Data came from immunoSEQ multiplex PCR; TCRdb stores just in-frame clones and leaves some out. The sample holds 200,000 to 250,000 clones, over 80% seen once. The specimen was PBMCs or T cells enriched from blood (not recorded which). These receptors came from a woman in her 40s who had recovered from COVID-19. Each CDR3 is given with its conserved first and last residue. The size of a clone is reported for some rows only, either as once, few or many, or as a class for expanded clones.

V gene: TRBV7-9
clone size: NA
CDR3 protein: CASSPWREWGTDTQYF

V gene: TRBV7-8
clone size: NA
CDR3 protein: CASSLSQGYEQYF

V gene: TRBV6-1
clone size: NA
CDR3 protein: CASSEAWGDSNQPQHF

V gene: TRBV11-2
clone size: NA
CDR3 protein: CASSLRSNTEAFF

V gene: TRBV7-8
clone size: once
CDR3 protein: CASSETRPGGHQPQHF

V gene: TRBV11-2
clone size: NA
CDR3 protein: CASSSTSTEQFF

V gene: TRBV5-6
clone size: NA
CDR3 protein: CASSSWTAQETQYF

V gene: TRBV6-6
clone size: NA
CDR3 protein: CASSAQGKSGSPLHF

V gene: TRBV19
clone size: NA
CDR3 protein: CASSIGSATQETQYF

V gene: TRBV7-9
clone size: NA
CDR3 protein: CASSGTDILGLADGYTF

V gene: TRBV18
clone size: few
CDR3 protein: CASSPNSNSNQPQHF

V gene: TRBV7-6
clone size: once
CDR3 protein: CASSLVTGRVDEQYF

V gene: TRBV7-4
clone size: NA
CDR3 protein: CASSLVRRRRTNTGELFF

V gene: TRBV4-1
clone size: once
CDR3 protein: CASSQVLLQETQYF

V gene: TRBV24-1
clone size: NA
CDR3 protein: CATSDGTGPSPGYTF

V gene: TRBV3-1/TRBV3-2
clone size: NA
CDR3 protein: CASSQSGLAPYNEQFF

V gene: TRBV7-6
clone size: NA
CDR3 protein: CASSLEGLAGGTTYEQYF

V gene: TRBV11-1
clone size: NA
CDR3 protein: CASGGTSGRQETQYF

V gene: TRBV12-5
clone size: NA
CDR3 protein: CASATDTQETQYF

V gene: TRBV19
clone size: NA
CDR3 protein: CASSIGLGGAGNQPQHF

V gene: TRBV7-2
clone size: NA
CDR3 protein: CASSRPFGGSANNEQFF

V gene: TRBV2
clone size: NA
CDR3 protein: CASSPFNEQFF

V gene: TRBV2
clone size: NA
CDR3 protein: CASSELDRYNEQFF

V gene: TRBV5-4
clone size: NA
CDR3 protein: CASSFDRGNEKLFF

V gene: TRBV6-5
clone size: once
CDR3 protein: CAGRSPGGGYTF

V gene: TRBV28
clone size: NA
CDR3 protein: CASLSEGSVVTQYF

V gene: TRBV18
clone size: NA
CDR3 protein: CASSLLLRQGEAFF

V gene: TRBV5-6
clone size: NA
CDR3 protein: CASTPGTGTRAYGYTF

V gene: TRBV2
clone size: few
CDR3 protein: CASSEAQQTGSQPQHF

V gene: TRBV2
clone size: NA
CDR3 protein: CASSEEGLAGEQFF

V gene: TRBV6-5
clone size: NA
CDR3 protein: CASSRDREGGYTF

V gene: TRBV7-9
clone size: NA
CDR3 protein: CASSPSGGTDTQYF

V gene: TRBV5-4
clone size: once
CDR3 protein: CASSGTGLGETQYF

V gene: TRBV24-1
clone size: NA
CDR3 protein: CATSDSTGTGGREQFF

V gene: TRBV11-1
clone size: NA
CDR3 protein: CASSLTAEQYF

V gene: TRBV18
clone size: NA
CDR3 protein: CASSPTGYEQYF

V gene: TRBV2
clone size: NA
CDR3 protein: CASSGQIMNTEAFF

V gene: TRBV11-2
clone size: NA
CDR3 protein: CASSLPGNTIYF

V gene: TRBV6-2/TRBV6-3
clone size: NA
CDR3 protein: CASSSTGGPNEKLFF

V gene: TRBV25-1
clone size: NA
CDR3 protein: CATRTSALFF

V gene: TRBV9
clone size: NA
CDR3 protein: CASSSTGTVYNEQFF

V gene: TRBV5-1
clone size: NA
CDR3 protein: CASSFDRVGSPFF

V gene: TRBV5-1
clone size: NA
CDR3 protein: CASSPGGLAYKKAYNEQFF

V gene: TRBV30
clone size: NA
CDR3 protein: CAWSVLAGGGNEQFF

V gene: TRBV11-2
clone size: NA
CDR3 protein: CASSLRLAGDTGELFF

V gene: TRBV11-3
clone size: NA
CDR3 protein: CASSSRLAKSTDTQYF

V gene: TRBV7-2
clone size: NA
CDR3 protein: CASSSGSGRGGNEQFF

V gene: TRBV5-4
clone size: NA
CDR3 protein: CASSLVGTDTQYF

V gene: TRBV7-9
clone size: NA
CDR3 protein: CASSLLRPGISGTQYF

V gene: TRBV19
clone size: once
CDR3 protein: CASSPLAGGGNEQFF